This is a list of T cell receptor beta chains from one sample in a study of shared clonotypes between healthy human individuals. Measured with immunoSEQ multiplex PCR; TCRdb has only the in-frame clones, and not every one. This table holds 2,100,000 or so clones, approximately 94% found once. The sample comprised naive CD4+ T cells sorted from blood. The source of these receptors is a man aged 18 to 35 in good health. Each CDR3 is given with its conserved first and last residue. Each record gives: clone size, J gene, CDR3 length, V gene, D gene, CDR3 DNA, CDR3 protein. A D gene is named only where the DNA matches it firmly. The size of a clone is reported for some rows only, either as once, few or many, or as a class for expanded clones.

-,TRBJ2-7,15,TRBV2,-,TGTGCCAGCAGTAGGGAGTCTCCGGGTTACGGCGAGCAGTACTTC,CASSRESPGYGEQYF
-,TRBJ1-1,11,TRBV2,-,TGTGCCAGCAGTTCTGACACTGAAGCTTTCTTT,CASSSDTEAFF
-,TRBJ1-2,18,TRBV5-1,TRBD1,TGCGCCAGCAGCTTGGTAGACCCGACAGGGTCCTTGCCCTATGGCTACACCTTC,CASSLVDPTGSLPYGYTF
-,TRBJ1-1,14,TRBV28,-,TGTGCCAGCAGCCCCGGTAGTATGAACACTGAAGCTTTCTTT,CASSPGSMNTEAFF
once,TRBJ2-3,14,TRBV5-1,-,TGCGCCAGCAGCTTGGACGGGGTGGAGGATACGCAGTATTTT,CASSLDGVEDTQYF
-,TRBJ2-3,16,TRBV5-4,TRBD2,TGTGCCAGCAGCTTGGGATTAGCGGGAGTTACAGATACGCAGTATTTT,CASSLGLAGVTDTQYF
-,TRBJ1-3,15,TRBV5-4,-,TGTGCCAGCAGCTTTCGGGGGCTCTCTGGAAACACCATATATTTT,CASSFRGLSGNTIYF
-,TRBJ2-1,15,TRBV6-1,-,TGTGCCAGCAGTGAACAGGGGCGAACCTACAATGAGCAGTTCTTC,CASSEQGRTYNEQFF
once,TRBJ1-6,14,TRBV12-2,-,TGTGCAAGTCGCCTGTTCGGGGGGGGTCCACCCCTCCACTTT,CASRLFGGGPPLHF
-,TRBJ1-4,15,TRBV14,-,TGTGCCAGCAGCCAAGGGAGGCAGGGAGGAGAAAAACTGTTTTTT,CASSQGRQGGEKLFF
-,TRBJ2-5,14,TRBV9,TRBD1,TGTGCCAGCAGCGTAGAAGGTACAGGGGTGACCCAGTACTTC,CASSVEGTGVTQYF
-,TRBJ1-1,16,TRBV7-9,TRBD1,TGTGCCAGCACCCGAAGTCAGGGGGCCATGAACACTGAAGCTTTCTTT,CASTRSQGAMNTEAFF
-,TRBJ2-1,16,TRBV4-1,-,TGCGCCAGCAGCCAAGATCCCTCGAGCTCCTACAATGAGCAGTTCTTC,CASSQDPSSSYNEQFF
-,TRBJ2-3,18,TRBV27,TRBD2,TGTGCCAGCAGTTTCGGACTAGCGGGAGTTCCGAGCACAGATACGCAGTATTTT,CASSFGLAGVPSTDTQYF
-,TRBJ2-5,15,TRBV13,-,TGTGCCAGCAGCTTAAACGGACTTCCGGAAGAGACCCAGTACTTC,CASSLNGLPEETQYF
once,TRBJ2-3,15,TRBV10-3,TRBD1,TGTGCCTCCAGAGGTTCAGGGGGCATCGCAGATACGCAGTATTTT,CASRGSGGIADTQYF
-,TRBJ2-7,16,TRBV5-6,TRBD2,TGTGCCAGCAGCGGCCTTGGGACTAGCGGGTCCTACGAGCAGTACTTC,CASSGLGTSGSYEQYF
-,TRBJ2-2,15,TRBV28,-,TGTGCCAGCAGTTTGAACCAGGGGAGGACCGGGGAGCTGTTTTTT,CASSLNQGRTGELFF
-,TRBJ2-7,15,TRBV25-1,-,TGTGCCAGCAGTGAATCCGGGCGGACGGGTTACGAGCAGTACTTC,CASSESGRTGYEQYF
-,TRBJ1-1,16,TRBV4-1,TRBD1,TGCGCCAGCAGCCACAACTCCAGGGGGCTGAACACTGAAGCTTTCTTT,CASSHNSRGLNTEAFF
-,TRBJ1-4,14,TRBV6-1,-,TGTGCCAGCAGTGAAGGGGGCCTGAATGAAAAACTGTTTTTT,CASSEGGLNEKLFF
few,TRBJ1-6,13,TRBV7-2,-,TGTGCCAGCAGCTTAGTTCAGGCGGCGGCCCTCCACTTT,CASSLVQAAALHF
-,TRBJ2-1,16,TRBV2,-,TGTGCCAGCAATAGGAGGGGAACACAAAAGGAGAATGAGCAGTTCTTC,CASNRRGTQKENEQFF
-,TRBJ2-2,14,TRBV29-1,-,TGCAGCGTTGATTGGACAGCGAACACCGGGGAGCTGTTTTTT,CSVDWTANTGELFF
once,TRBJ2-5,13,TRBV30,-,TGTGCCTGGACGGAGGGAATTTGGGAGACCCAGTACTTC,CAWTEGIWETQYF
-,TRBJ2-1,13,TRBV9,TRBD1,TGTGCCAGCAGCGTAGGGGACAGGCAAATGCAGTTCTTC,CASSVGDRQMQFF
-,TRBJ1-2,14,TRBV15,-,TGTGCCACCAGCAGCGCCACCCCGGCGGGTGGCTACACCTTC,CATSSATPAGGYTF
-,TRBJ1-5,15,TRBV7-8,-,TGTGCCAGCAGCTTTGTGAGTAATAGCAATCAGCCCCAGCATTTT,CASSFVSNSNQPQHF
-,TRBJ2-3,15,TRBV7-9,TRBD1,TGTGCCAGCAGCTTTGGGACAGGGGGTATAGATACGCAGTATTTT,CASSFGTGGIDTQYF
-,TRBJ1-3,16,TRBV9,-,TGTGCCAGCAGCGTAGGCTCCGGCGGGGCTGGAAACACCATATATTTT,CASSVGSGGAGNTIYF
-,TRBJ1-1,15,TRBV2,-,TGTGCCAGCAAGGTCTGGACCGGGCCGAGCACTGAAGCTTTCTTT,CASKVWTGPSTEAFF
-,TRBJ2-1,13,TRBV29-1,TRBD2,TGCAGCGGCGGGAGTCCCTCCTACAATGAGCAGTTCTTC,CSGGSPSYNEQFF
once,TRBJ2-3,15,TRBV5-5,-,TGTGCCAGCAGCCCACCCTGGCTATCCGCAGATACGCAGTATTTT,CASSPPWLSADTQYF
-,TRBJ2-1,15,TRBV5-1,TRBD1,TGCGCCAGCAGCCGATTTGACCGGGACAGCCAAGAGCAGTTCTTC,CASSRFDRDSQEQFF
-,TRBJ1-1,15,TRBV5-4,-,TGTGCCAGCAGCTTGGGGCTTGGTGGGTCCATTGAAGCTTTCTTT,CASSLGLGGSIEAFF
-,TRBJ1-4,15,TRBV28,-,TGTGCCAGCAGTTTATTGGAGGGTTCAGGTGAAAAACTGTTTTTT,CASSLLEGSGEKLFF
-,TRBJ2-1,13,TRBV6-1,-,TGTGCCAGCAGTCGAAGCTCCTACAATGAGCAGTTCTTC,CASSRSSYNEQFF
-,TRBJ2-6,20,TRBV5-4,TRBD2,TGTGCCAGCAGCTTGGGAATTCTAGCGGGGACTTCCTCTGGGGCCAACGTCCTGACTTTC,CASSLGILAGTSSGANVLTF
-,TRBJ2-1,13,TRBV7-7,-,TGTGCTAGCAGCTTAGGTAGGCAGGGTGAGCAGTTCTTC,CASSLGRQGEQFF
-,TRBJ2-1,13,TRBV27,-,TGTGCCAGCAGTTTACGAGGCTACAATGAGCAGTTCTTC,CASSLRGYNEQFF